A single sample gave rise to the 25 T cell receptor beta chains below, sequenced in a study of blood T cells in healthy people across ages. It was with a sample-barcoded 5' primer and a J-beta primer mix that a second PCR of about 6 to 11 cycles was run. TCRdb ran MiXCR on the 5' RACE reads and lists one entry per CDR3 protein. The sample carries about 1 million distinct CDR3 sequences, 35% to 50% recorded once. Sequencing input: blood. The receptor source for this set is an older woman in good health.

J is TRBJ2-3 and V is TRBV7-7, with a possible D match to TRBD1 (6 bases). Germline V lookup: CDR1 SSHAT, CDR2 FNYEAQ (reference sequence). Trimming pared 1 base from V and 4 bases from J, leaving 24 bases between. This CDR3 region has 19 residues. CDR3 coding DNA: TGTGCCAGCAGCTTAGGCCCTCTCCGGGACATATGGTCGGCAGATACGCAGTATTTT. This sequence encodes CASSLGPLRDIWSADTQYF.

A few counts support this clonotype. V and J are TRBV3-1 and TRBJ2-6; D remains ambiguous. CDR1 LGHDT and CDR2 YNNKEL come from the germline V gene (reference sequence). V lost 0 bases to trimming and J lost 4 bases, with 4 bases between them. This CDR3 contains 14 residues. The CDR3 region has the DNA TGTGCCAGCAGCCAAGAAGGGGGGGCCAACGTCCTGACTTTC. Its translation: CASSQEGGANVLTF.

This clonotype appeared a few times. The chain is built from TRBV29-1 and TRBJ2-7, with D perhaps TRBD2 (5 bases). This CDR3 spans 13 amino acids. In germline, CDR1 is SQVTM, CDR2 ANQGSEA. Trimming took 4 bases from V and 1 from J, leaving 11 bases between them. CDR3 nucleotide sequence: TGCAGCGTTGCTTGGACTCAGTCCTACGAGCAGTACTTC. Amino acids: CSVAWTQSYEQYF.

Only a few counts were recorded for this clonotype. The genes are TRBV6-1 and TRBJ2-3; 8 bases map to TRBD2. CDR3 length: 18 amino acids. Germline V gene lookup returns CDR1 MNHNS and CDR2 SASEGT. Trimming removed 4 bases from V and 6 bases from J; junction bases left unmatched: 18. DNA for the CDR3: TGTGCCAGCAGTGTAGGCCCGGTACGAGCGGGAGTTGGGGATACGCAGTATTTT. Translating it yields CASSVGPVRAGVGDTQYF.

This clonotype was recorded a few times. The V call is TRBV12-3 or TRBV12-4, the J call TRBJ2-4, with 7 bases matching TRBD1. Trimming cost V 3 bases and J 6 bases; bases outside gene matches: 8. The CDR3 covers 15 residues. The CDR3 is CASSLVRGTPNIQYF. The CDR3 nucleotides read TGTGCCAGCAGTTTGGTCAGGGGGACCCCAAACATTCAGTACTTC.

In regard to this clonotype: A much larger clone differs from this one at a single base, so this may be a read error. The gene calls are TRBV12-3 or TRBV12-4 and TRBJ2-1, with D perhaps matching TRBD1 (6 bases). The CDR3 is 14 residues long. Trimming left V 5 bases short and J 8 bases short, with 16 bases between. CDR3 in DNA: TGTGCCAGCAGTGGGGGCGTTAAGCAGGATGAGCAGTTCTTC. Translating gives CASSGGVKQDEQFF.

This chain connects TRBV7-9 to TRBJ2-7, with 11 bases that match TRBD2. The germline V gene has CDR1 SEHNR and CDR2 FQNEAQ (reference sequence). The CDR3 extends over 14 amino acids. V was clipped by 6 bases and J by 5 bases; unmatched bases: 6. The CDR3 loop reads CASSSSGRKNEQYF. Here the CDR3 DNA reads TGTGCCAGCAGTTCTAGCGGGAGGAAGAACGAGCAGTACTTC.

CDR3 bases: TGTGCCAGCAGTGATTGGGTTTCAGATACGCAGTATTTT. Translation: CASSDWVSDTQYF. The rearrangement uses TRBV2 and TRBJ2-3; no reliable D call. The CDR3 loop spans 13 amino acids. Germline CDR1 and CDR2: SNHLY and FYNNEI. V gave up 3 bases and J gave up 4 bases, with 8 bases separating them. Supplemented by reference TRBV2 and TRBJ2-3, the full variable domain reads EPEVTQTPSHQVTQMGQEVILRCVPISNHLYFYWYRQILGQKVEFLVSFYNNEISEKSEIFDDQFSVERPDGSNFTLKIRSTKLEDSAMYFCASSDWVSDTQYFGPGTRLTVL.

This clonotype was seen only a few times. The chain combines TRBV7-9 with TRBJ1-1; unclear D gene. In germline, CDR1 is SEHNR, CDR2 FQNEAQ (reference sequence). The ends were cut back, 4 bases at V and 8 bases at J, with 17 bases in the middle. The CDR3 is 14 amino acids. The chain's CDR3 is CASSSPQRRGEAFF. The DNA of the CDR3 is TGTGCCAGCAGCTCCCCACAGCGGCGAGGCGAAGCTTTCTTT.

The table lists this clonotype with a few counts. The chain links TRBV27 to TRBJ2-1; D could derive from TRBD1 or TRBD2 (6 bases each). Germline CDR1 is MNHEY and CDR2 is SMNVEV (reference sequence). The CDR3 is made up of 15 amino acids. The germline V and J ends were trimmed by 4 bases and 7 bases, with 17 bases remaining between them. As DNA, the CDR3 is TGTGCCAGCAGTTCTCAGGGGAGGTCGGGGAATGAGCAGTTCTTC. Translation gives CASSSQGRSGNEQFF.

The V and J genes are TRBV5-4 and TRBJ2-7; 10 bases are shared with TRBD1. The DNA end is more similar to TRBJ2-5, so the J call may be wrong. Germline CDR1 and CDR2: SGHNT and YYREEE (reference sequence). The CDR3 extends over 16 amino acids. This chain's CDR3 is CASSSGTGAAQETQYF. CDR3 coding DNA: TGTGCCAGCAGCTCCGGGACAGGGGCTGCCCAAGAGACCCAGTACTTC.

This chain connects TRBV2 to TRBJ2-5, with 10 nucleotides matching TRBD2. With V trimmed by 1 base and J by 11 bases, 10 bases remained unmatched. CDR1 and CDR2 from the germline V gene are SNHLY and FYNNEI. The CDR3 sequence is 15 residues long. The CDR3 coding sequence is TGTGCCAGCAGTGAAGGTCTAGCGGGAGTCAGAGAGCAGTACTTC. Encoded protein: CASSEGLAGVREQYF.

In its sample, this clonotype was seen once. Relative to the germline gene, one junction end is altered; a read error may explain this. The chain recombines TRBV10-1 with TRBJ2-4; 9 bases line up with TRBD2. The CDR3 is 13 residues long. CDR1 and CDR2 from the germline V gene are WNHNN and SYGVQD (reference sequence). CDR3 in amino acids: CTSSEKLAGEQYF. Written as DNA, the CDR3 is TGCACCAGCAGTGAGAAACTAGCGGGTGAGCAGTACTTC.

Comment on this clonotype: A much larger clone sits a single nucleotide away, making a read error possible. The J gene is TRBJ1-2, the V gene TRBV2; no reliable D call. The length of the CDR3 is 13 residues. V dropped 3 bases and J dropped 7 bases, with 12 bases sitting between them. Germline V CDR1 and CDR2: SNHLY, FYNNEI. In DNA, the CDR3 is TGTGCCAGCAGTGAGCTGCCCCGCGGTGGCTACACCTTC. Translation gives CASSELPRGGYTF.

The chain links TRBV18 to TRBJ2-2, with TRBD1 as a possible D gene (6 bases). Germline V gene data show CDR1 as KGHSH and CDR2 as LQKENI. This CDR3 is built from 19 residues. Trimming pared 6 bases from V and 5 bases from J, leaving 28 bases between. CDR3 loop: CASSPIRPGAGSRTGELFF. In nucleotides, the CDR3 is TGTGCCAGCTCGCCTATTCGTCCAGGGGCCGGCTCGAGGACCGGGGAGCTGTTTTTT.

This rearrangement joins TRBV29-1 to TRBJ2-5; TRBD2 might be the D (6 bases). The CDR3 spans 14 residues. The V gene lost 7 bases and the J gene lost 5 bases, with 20 bases spanning the gap. Germline V gene data show CDR1 as SQVTM and CDR2 as ANQGSEA. The CDR3 DNA sequence: TGCAGCGCCGGGACTCCCATGATGGGGGAGACCCAGTACTTC. It yields the protein CSAGTPMMGETQYF.

This clonotype has more than one count but fewer than ten. This chain connects TRBV12-5 to TRBJ2-2, with 9 bases that match TRBD2. The trim removed 0 bases at V and 6 bases at J, leaving 8 bases unmatched. CDR3 length: 17 amino acids. Germline V gene data show CDR1 as LGHNT and CDR2 as FRNRAP. CDR3: CASGLVGVAGVPGELFF. DNA for the CDR3: TGTGCTAGTGGTTTGGTAGGAGTAGCGGGAGTCCCCGGGGAGCTGTTTTTT.

This chain connects TRBV3-1 to TRBJ2-3; 10 nucleotides align to TRBD2. The CDR3 runs to 16 residues. V shed 1 base and J 1 base; nucleotides not matched to a gene: 2. Germline loops: CDR1 LGHDT, CDR2 YNNKEL (reference sequence). CDR3 bases: TGTGCCAGCAGCCAAGCCCTAGCGGGAGGCACAGATACGCAGTATTTT. Amino acids: CASSQALAGGTDTQYF.

This clonotype has a handful of counts. The rearrangement joins TRBV5-5 to TRBJ2-7; TRBD1 matches at 9 bases. J gave up 1 base and V 0 bases, and 5 bases lay outside the gene matches. CDR3 length equals 16 residues. CDR1 and CDR2 from the germline V gene are SGHKS and YYEKEE (reference sequence). CDR3: CASSLVAGTGSYEQYF. CDR3 in DNA: TGTGCCAGCAGCTTGGTGGCCGGGACAGGGTCCTACGAGCAGTACTTC.

This chain connects TRBV3-1 to TRBJ2-7, with unresolved D. CDR1 is LGHDT, CDR2 YNNKEL, per germline (reference sequence). V lost 4 bases, J lost 2 bases, and 18 bases lay in between. CDR3 size: 16 residues. The DNA for the CDR3 is TGTGCCAGCAGCCTTCACCCGGCGGCACAGCCCTACGAGCAGTACTTC. It translates to CASSLHPAAQPYEQYF.

V gene TRBV6-2 or TRBV6-3 combines with J gene TRBJ1-2; D uncertain. The CDR3 runs to 13 residues. The germline V gene encodes CDR1 MNHEY and CDR2 SVGEGT. The V end lost 0 bases, the J end lost 5 bases, and 7 bases lay between the germline ends. CDR3 region: CASSYSNGYGYTF. The CDR3 DNA reads as TGTGCCAGCAGTTACTCGAATGGTTATGGCTACACCTTC.

This rearrangement joins TRBV12-3 or TRBV12-4 to TRBJ2-1; TRBD2 agrees at 9 bases. J was trimmed by 0 bases and V by 6 bases; bases with no gene match: 6. The CDR3 consists of 16 residues. The CDR3 protein is CASRERLAASYNEQFF. CDR3 bases: TGTGCCAGCAGGGAAAGACTAGCGGCCTCCTACAATGAGCAGTTCTTC.

This clonotype was observed a handful of times. The chain links TRBV5-1 to TRBJ2-7; TRBD2 matches at 14 bases. Per the germline V gene, CDR1 is SGHRS and CDR2 is YFSETQ. The CDR3 loop spans 18 amino acids. V lost 0 bases to trimming and J lost 1 base; unmatched junction nucleotides: 6. CDR3 protein: CASSLGLAGGPLSYEQYF. The CDR3 bases are TGCGCCAGCAGCTTGGGACTAGCGGGAGGGCCTTTATCCTACGAGCAGTACTTC. The variable domain in full, with the rest retrieved from reference TRBV5-1 and TRBJ2-7, is KAGVTQTPRYLIKTRGQQVTLSCSPISGHRSVSWYQQTPGQGLQFLFEYFSETQRNKGNFPGRFSGRQFSNSRSEMNVSTLELGDSALYLCASSLGLAGGPLSYEQYFGPGTRLTVT.

The chain recombines TRBV5-3 with TRBJ2-6; D is possibly TRBD1 or TRBD2 (7 bases each). TRBV5-3 is labeled an ORF, and its function is uncertain. The CDR3 loop spans 16 amino acids. V was trimmed by 4 bases and J by 0 bases, leaving 11 bases between them. The CDR3 DNA reads as TGTGCCAGAAGCAGCGGGGACAGCTCTGGGGCCAACGTCCTGACTTTC. Protein sequence: CARSSGDSSGANVLTF.

This clonotype was seen many times. The CDR3 spells CASRKGPGQGNEKLFF. The CDR3 DNA sequence: TGCGCCAGCAGGAAGGGCCCGGGACAGGGGAATGAAAAACTGTTTTTT. The chain couples TRBV4-1 to TRBJ1-4, with 10 bases identical to TRBD1. The V and J ends lost 6 bases and 5 bases, in that order; junction bases with no gene match: 9. The CDR3 covers 16 residues. Germline CDR1 MGHRA, CDR2 YSYEKL.